The clone carrying this T cell receptor (beta chain) was counted at least ten times. Its cognate antigen is unknown. This sample is part of a study of T-cell reconstitution after alpha-beta-depleted transplantation in children. General study findings and limits: At the one-year point after transplant, T-cell counts and TCRbeta diversity were found to come mostly from T cells that had been newly produced. The origin of alpha-beta T cells about two months after transplant was reportedly several hundred expanded graft clones. At day 60, the high TCRbeta diversity found in some patients originated from recipient T cells and thymic progenitors that had survived.

Preparation of the TCRbeta library involved a method that used unique molecular identifiers. TCRdb used MiXCR to reprocess the PCR reads, holding one entry per CDR3 protein. The data show around 200,000 distinct CDR3 sequences, roughly a tenth seen once. Germline V gene lookup returns CDR1 MDHEN and CDR2 SYDVKM. V gave up 2 bases and J gave up 0 bases, with 8 bases separating them. The CDR3 is made up of 16 amino acids. This receptor was obtained from a child less than two years old with acute myeloid leukemia, due to receive a stem cell transplant. The sequenced sample was PBMCs, obtained before TCRalphabeta/CD19-depleted stem cell transplant. This chain links TRBV28 with TRBJ2-6; D could derive from TRBD1 or TRBD2 (5 bases each). The CDR3 protein is CASSLGGSSGANVLTF. CDR3 DNA: TGTGCCAGCAGTTTAGGGGGATCCTCTGGGGCCAACGTCCTGACTTTC.